The 10 T cell receptor beta chains given below trace back to one sample, sequenced in a study of T cell responses to AZD1222 COVID-19 vaccine. Only in-frame clones appear in the TCRdb table, and some are missing; sequencing was by immunoSEQ multiplex PCR. The top ten clones hold about 1.9% of a sample with around 150,000 clones, 85% to 90% of them seen once. The specimen comprised peripheral blood, sampled on day 0 of AZD1222 vaccination. These receptors came from an adult in good health.

This clone was found once. The J gene is TRBJ1-2, the V gene TRBV3-1 (or the pseudogene TRBV3-2); D gene ambiguous. This CDR3 comprises 14 residues. The ends were cut back, 1 base at V and 5 bases at J, with 11 bases in the middle. CDR1 and CDR2 from the germline V gene are LGHDT and YNNKEL (reference sequence). The CDR3 DNA follows: TGTGCCAGCAGCCAAGGTACCAGAAATTATGGCTACACCTTC. This sequence encodes CASSQGTRNYGYTF.

J is TRBJ1-4 and V is TRBV28; D not resolved. Germline V gene data show CDR1 as MDHEN and CDR2 as SYDVKM. The CDR3 covers 15 residues. Between the trimmed V and J ends, which lost 2 bases and 4 bases, there was a span of 11 bases. CDR3 coding DNA: TGTGCCAGCAGTTTACCCTTGGGAAGTAATGAAAAACTGTTTTTT. The encoded protein is CASSLPLGSNEKLFF.

This chain links TRBV14 with TRBJ2-3, with D possibly TRBD2 on 5 matching bases. The germline CDR1 and CDR2 sequences are SGHDN and FVKESK. Trimming pared 4 bases from V and 6 bases from J, leaving 14 bases between. There are 14 residues in the CDR3. CDR3 sequence (DNA): TGTGCCAGCAGCCCGGGGTCGTTGGTGGATACGCAGTATTTT. Translation: CASSPGSLVDTQYF.

The chain is built from TRBV28 and TRBJ1-1, with D tentatively TRBD1 (6 bases). V lost 3 bases and J lost 0, with 14 bases in between. CDR1 and CDR2 (germline): MDHEN, SYDVKM. The CDR3 spans 16 residues. The CDR3, as DNA: TGTGCCAGCAGTTTGCCCAGGGGTAAAATGAACACTGAAGCTTTCTTT. Translation: CASSLPRGKMNTEAFF.

This clone appeared once. V is TRBV7-9 and J is TRBJ1-5, with TRBD1 as a possible D gene (5 bases). Germline V gives CDR1 SEHNR, CDR2 FQNEAQ (reference sequence). V was shortened by 5 bases and J by 4 bases, with 12 bases between the two germline ends. The CDR3 is made up of 14 amino acids. The CDR3 region has the DNA TGTGCCAGCAGCACAGACAGTAGGAATCAGCCCCAGCATTTT. It encodes CASSTDSRNQPQHF.

The genes are TRBV6-4 and TRBJ1-2, with TRBD1 identical over 9 bases. CDR1 and CDR2 (germline): MRHNA, SNTAGT. V was clipped by 5 bases and J by 7 bases; unmatched bases: 5. This CDR3 contains 13 residues. The CDR3, as DNA: TGTGCCAGCAGTCAGGGACAGGGTCGTGGCTACACCTTC. Its translation: CASSQGQGRGYTF.

This sequence joins TRBV27 and TRBJ1-6; possibly TRBD1 for D (6 bases). The length of the CDR3 is 15 residues. V dropped 2 bases and J dropped 6 bases, with 11 bases sitting between them. Germline CDR1 and CDR2: MNHEY and SMNVEV (reference sequence). As DNA, the CDR3 is TGTGCCAGCAGTTTACGGACAGTCGGTAATTCACCCCTCCACTTT. Protein: CASSLRTVGNSPLHF.

The chain carries TRBV11-2 and TRBJ1-1; no clear D gene. V lost 3 bases and J 0 bases, leaving 14 bases between the germline ends. Germline V gene lookup returns CDR1 SGHAT and CDR2 FQNNGV. CDR3 size: 16 residues. Here the CDR3 DNA reads TGTGCCAGCAGCTTGTACCCCGGTTTGATGAACACTGAAGCTTTCTTT. Translation: CASSLYPGLMNTEAFF.

This clone is a singleton in its sample. The chain is built from TRBV29-1 and TRBJ1-1, with 8 bases aligning to TRBD1. Germline loops: CDR1 SQVTM, CDR2 ANQGSEA. The ends lost 6 bases at V and 1 base at J; junction bases unmatched: 4. The CDR3 runs to 13 residues. The CDR3 is CSVGQGTNTEAFF. CDR3 coding DNA: TGCAGCGTAGGACAGGGAACGAACACTGAAGCTTTCTTT.

The chain is built from TRBV5-1 and TRBJ2-3; perhaps D is TRBD1 or TRBD2 (5 bases each). CDR3 length equals 17 residues. CDR1 is SGHRS, CDR2 YFSETQ, per germline. Trimming cost V 3 bases and J 1 base, with 18 bases left between them. The CDR3 nucleotides read TGCGCCAGCAGCTGGACGAGGGGCAATACTCGCACAGATACGCAGTATTTT. Its protein is CASSWTRGNTRTDTQYF. The full variable domain, completed using reference TRBV5-1 and TRBJ2-3, is KAGVTQTPRYLIKTRGQQVTLSCSPISGHRSVSWYQQTPGQGLQFLFEYFSETQRNKGNFPGRFSGRQFSNSRSEMNVSTLELGDSALYLCASSWTRGNTRTDTQYFGPGTRLTVL.